This entry lists 20 T cell receptor beta chains sequenced from one sample in a study of cytomegalovirus exposure and HLA in healthy donors. 13 Jbeta primers and 60 Vbeta primers were used for the PCR. Sequenced by immunoSEQ multiplex PCR; TCRdb stores in-frame clones only, minus some. The data contain more than 95,000 clones, roughly 13% of them seen just once; the ten biggest clones take up 15% to 20%. Sequenced: PBMCs. The receptors come from a man aged 35 to 55 in good health and CMV-seropositive.

The rearrangement links TRBV28 to TRBJ2-3, with TRBD2 identical over 11 bases. V was clipped by 6 bases and J by 5 bases; unmatched bases: 1. CDR1 is MDHEN and CDR2 is SYDVKM in the germline V gene. The CDR3 has 13 amino acids. The DNA of the CDR3 is TGTGCCAGCAGCCTAGCGGGAGGAGATACGCAGTATTTT. Its translation is CASSLAGGDTQYF.

This clone was recorded a few times. V and J are TRBV5-1 and TRBJ2-5; 7 bases are shared with TRBD1. CDR1 SGHRS and CDR2 YFSETQ come from the germline V gene. The CDR3 extends over 14 amino acids. J was trimmed by 0 bases and V by 5 bases; bases with no gene match: 4. In DNA form, the CDR3 reads TGCGCCAGCAGTTTTGGGACAGACCAAGAGACCCAGTACTTC. Protein product: CASSFGTDQETQYF.

About this clone: Other DNA sequences from this sample encode an identical CDR3 as well. The chain is built from TRBV5-1 and TRBJ1-6; no definite D call. The V end lost 1 base, the J end lost 0 bases, and 8 bases lay between the germline ends. The CDR3 has 16 amino acids. The germline V gene has CDR1 SGHRS and CDR2 YFSETQ. DNA for the CDR3: TGCGCCAGCAGCTTGACGGGGAGCTCCTATAATTCACCCCTCCACTTT. It codes for CASSLTGSSYNSPLHF.

The chain couples TRBV4-1 to TRBJ1-2, with TRBD1 matching over 10 bases. There are 16 residues in the CDR3. J lost 4 bases, V lost 1 base, and 6 bases had no gene match. Germline V gene lookup returns CDR1 MGHRA and CDR2 YSYEKL. The CDR3 region has the DNA TGCGCCAGCAGCCAAGCTGGACAGGGGGTCAGCTATGGCTACACCTTC. It specifies CASSQAGQGVSYGYTF.

The gene calls are TRBV7-9 and TRBJ2-5, with 9 bases matching TRBD1. This CDR3 comprises 15 residues. CDR1 and CDR2 (germline): SEHNR, FQNEAQ (reference sequence). Trimming at V came to 6 bases and at J to 0 bases, leaving 5 bases not matched to a gene. CDR3 region: CASSIRDRDQETQYF. The CDR3, as DNA: TGTGCCAGCAGTATCCGGGACAGGGACCAAGAGACCCAGTACTTC.

The chain has TRBV28 and TRBJ2-1; TRBD2 agrees at 11 bases. Germline V gene lookup returns CDR1 MDHEN and CDR2 SYDVKM. The V gene end was trimmed by 6 bases and the J gene end by 6 bases; junction bases not matched to a gene: 10. The CDR3 covers 16 residues. The CDR3, as DNA: TGTGCCAGCAGGCCAGCCGGGACTAGCGGAGCCAATGAGCAGTTCTTC. As protein: CASRPAGTSGANEQFF.

This chain links TRBV6-1 with TRBJ2-7; 9 bases match TRBD2. Germline V gene lookup returns CDR1 MNHNS and CDR2 SASEGT. This CDR3 has 14 residues. Trimming at V came to 5 bases and at J to 5 bases, leaving 7 bases not matched to a gene. The CDR3 here is CASSPRGGLDEQYF. The CDR3 DNA follows: TGTGCCAGCAGTCCGCGGGGGGGCCTTGACGAGCAGTACTTC.

V is TRBV19 and J is TRBJ2-5; weak D call: TRBD1 (7 bases). The V gene's germline CDR1 is LNHDA and CDR2 SQIVND (reference sequence). This CDR3 has 15 amino acids. Trimming removed 2 bases from V and 5 bases from J, with 15 bases in between. DNA of the CDR3: TGTGCCAGTAGTATAAACGGAGGGGGCGTCGAGACCCAGTACTTC. This sequence encodes CASSINGGGVETQYF.

On this clone: Other DNA sequences in this sample translate to the same CDR3. The chain combines TRBV6-5 with TRBJ1-1; D ambiguous. V was cut by 0 bases and J by 2 bases, with 7 bases left in between. Per the germline V gene, CDR1 is MNHEY and CDR2 is SVGAGI. The CDR3 extends over 14 amino acids. CDR3 DNA sequence: TGTGCCAGCAGTTACTCCGGGGTTAACACTGAAGCTTTCTTT. Its translation: CASSYSGVNTEAFF.

This clone turned up a few times. V is TRBV7-3 and J is TRBJ2-1; 7 nucleotides align to TRBD1. Per germline, CDR1 SGHTA and CDR2 FQGTGA. J lost 6 bases, V lost 5 bases, and 7 bases had no gene match. The CDR3 covers 14 residues. The DNA for the CDR3 is TGTGCCAGCAGCCCGCAGGGGGTTCGCAATGAGCAGTTCTTC. Its protein product is CASSPQGVRNEQFF.

This clone has only a few counts. V usage is TRBV30 and J usage is TRBJ1-2; no firm D call. Trimming removed 0 bases at V and 2 bases at J, with 10 bases between. Germline V gives CDR1 GTSNPN, CDR2 SVGIG (reference sequence). The CDR3 covers 14 residues. DNA for the CDR3: TGTGCCTGGAGTGTAGCCAGGATCAACTATGGCTACACCTTC. Translation: CAWSVARINYGYTF.

This clone was seen a handful of times. The chain employs TRBV27 and TRBJ1-1; D call uncertain. The CDR3 consists of 15 residues. Germline V lookup: CDR1 MNHEY, CDR2 SMNVEV (reference sequence). V was clipped by 4 bases and J by 0 bases, with 12 bases between them. The CDR3 DNA sequence: TGTGCCAGCAGTTCGAGACGGAGTATGAACACTGAAGCTTTCTTT. The encoded protein is CASSSRRSMNTEAFF.

This sequence joins TRBV29-1 and TRBJ2-7; the D is unclear. Trimming pared 5 bases from V and 3 bases from J, leaving 17 bases between. The CDR3 is 14 amino acids. Germline V gene lookup returns CDR1 SQVTM and CDR2 ANQGSEA. The CDR3 protein is CSVSSSAYNYEQYF. For the CDR3, the DNA is TGCAGCGTTTCCTCCTCCGCCTATAACTACGAGCAGTACTTC.

Concerning this clone: Lacking the conserved final phenylalanine or tryptophan, this CDR3 likely reflects a read error. The chain links TRBV10-3 to TRBJ2-2, with D possibly being TRBD2 (5 bases). This CDR3 comprises 13 residues. In germline, CDR1 is ENHRY, CDR2 SYGVKD. Trimming shortened V by 7 bases and J by 2 bases, and 8 bases separated the two germline ends. CDR3 region: CAIIRDNTGELFV. The CDR3 DNA reads as TGTGCCATCATACGGGATAACACCGGGGAGCTGTTTGTT.

The chain employs TRBV11-2 and TRBJ1-1; 8 positions match TRBD1. From germline, CDR1 is SGHAT and CDR2 FQNNGV. This CDR3 is 13 amino acids long. J was trimmed by 4 bases and V by 7 bases; bases with no gene match: 5. The CDR3 region is CASTIQGGTEAFF. CDR3 coding DNA: TGTGCCAGCACCATACAGGGGGGCACTGAAGCTTTCTTT.

This clone has only a few counts. V is TRBV6-6 and J is TRBJ2-5; no definite D call. The CDR3 totals 13 residues. CDR1 is MNHNY, CDR2 SVGAGI, per germline (reference sequence). Trimming left V 2 bases short and J 3 bases short, with 7 bases between. CDR3 nucleotides: TGTGCCAGCAGTTACCGGGTAGAAGAGACCCAGTACTTC. This encodes CASSYRVEETQYF.

The genes are TRBV19 and TRBJ1-4, with unresolved D. V was cut by 1 base and J by 7 bases, with 13 bases left in between. Per germline, CDR1 LNHDA and CDR2 SQIVND (reference sequence). CDR3 length: 15 amino acids. This chain's CDR3 is CASSIGSSGFEKLFF. As DNA, the CDR3 is TGTGCCAGTAGTATAGGGAGCTCGGGGTTTGAAAAACTGTTTTTT.

This chain connects TRBV7-9 to TRBJ2-7; 8 nucleotides align to TRBD2. V shed 4 bases, J shed 6 bases, and the junction held 11 bases outside the gene matches. CDR1 and CDR2 (germline): SEHNR, FQNEAQ (reference sequence). This CDR3 is built from 15 residues. The CDR3 sequence: CASSSGGGSLGEQYF. CDR3 nucleotide sequence: TGTGCCAGCAGCTCCGGGGGGGGCAGTTTAGGCGAGCAGTACTTC.

The rearrangement uses TRBV27 and TRBJ2-7; D uncertain. CDR3 length: 14 amino acids. Germline loops: CDR1 MNHEY, CDR2 SMNVEV (reference sequence). Trimming cost V 0 bases and J 0 bases, with 6 bases left between them. The DNA for the CDR3 is TGTGCCAGCAGTTTATCGCCGCGCTCCTACGAGCAGTACTTC. This gives the protein CASSLSPRSYEQYF.

V usage is TRBV19 and J usage is TRBJ1-2; D is uncertain. Germline CDR1 is LNHDA and CDR2 is SQIVND (reference sequence). Trimming cost V 5 bases and J 8 bases, with 18 bases left between them. The CDR3 extends over 14 amino acids. The CDR3 is CASSPREAGIGYTF. CDR3 sequence (DNA): TGTGCCAGTAGTCCTCGGGAGGCGGGAATCGGCTACACCTTC.